This TCR beta chain was recovered during a study of PD-L1 blockade in urothelial cancer. At the level of the study: At some point between 2013 and 2015, patients got going on atezolizumab, taking 1,200 mg intravenously every 3 weeks. Blood samples had a median of 141,255 T cells. Most patients, twenty-five of 29, were males with bladder-origin cancer. It was at 3 weeks (second dose) and 6 weeks after treatment start that blood was analyzed.

The CDR3 has 15 amino acids. CDR1 and CDR2 from the germline V gene are ENHRY and SYGVKD. Trimming cost V 6 bases and J 0 bases, with 9 bases left between them. Here immunoSEQ multiplex PCR was the method, and the copy in TCRdb shows in-frame clones only, minus some. The data hold more than 40,000 clones, with around 87% observed a single time. The source is a man in his fifties or sixties with urothelial cancer. V is TRBV10-3 and J is TRBJ2-6, with D unresolved. This sample comprised PBMCs, obtained around atezolizumab (anti-PD-L1) treatment. In DNA, the CDR3 is TGTGCCATCAGGAACATTATCTCTGGGGCCAACGTCCTGACTTTC. Its protein product is CAIRNIISGANVLTF.